This T cell receptor (beta chain) emerged from a study of blood T cell repertoires in COVID-19. Study context: The United States, Italy and Spain were the sources of the acute and convalescent COVID-19 samples. PBMCs, B-cell-depleted T cells, or T cells provided the cDNA or gDNA that made up the material.

In the authors' workflow: Quantification of nucleated cells was approximated via reference gene primer amplification. The table came from immunoSEQ multiplex PCR; TCRdb's copy has only in-frame clones and leaves some out. That table furnishes V, J and clone size, whereas the DNA furnished D and trimming. The sample holds about 210,000 clones; 84% are singletons and the top ten take approximately 8.1%. Deletions cut 5 bases from V and 7 bases from J, with 10 bases between. The CDR3 sequence is 12 residues long. The germline gives CDR1 LNHDA, CDR2 SQIVND (reference sequence). Material for sequencing was peripheral blood. V and J are TRBV19 and TRBJ2-3; tentative D call: TRBD1 (5 bases). This clonotype originated in a woman between 45 and 60 years old with active or convalescent COVID-19. For the CDR3, the DNA is TGTGCCAGTAGTGAACAGGCACATACGCAGTATTTT. Protein sequence: CASSEQAHTQYF.